A selection of T cell receptor beta chains follows, all from one sample in a study of T-cell memory formation after mild COVID-19. TCRdb analysed the 5' RACE reads with MiXCR anew, one entry per CDR3 protein. The data show about 350,000 distinct CDR3 sequences, with around 15% seen just once and around 22% held by the top ten. Material for sequencing was PBMCs or a T cell subset sorted from them (not recorded which). These receptors were obtained from a man aged 18 to 29 who had mild COVID-19 (a few samples of this study predate the infection). Cell type and time point are not known. The CDR3 runs from the conserved cysteine through the conserved F or W. Each record gives: D gene, clone size, V gene, J gene, CDR3 DNA, CDR3 protein. A D gene is named only where the DNA matches it firmly. Clone size is given for some rows only: seen once, a few or many times, or a class if the clone is expanded.

-,-,TRBV7-9,TRBJ2-5,TGTGCCAGCAGCTCCCAATTGTTAACGGGAGAGACCCAGTACTTC,CASSSQLLTGETQYF
-,-,TRBV6-5,TRBJ1-3,TGTGCCAGCAGTTACTCCGGGATCTCTGGAAACACCATATATTTT,CASSYSGISGNTIYF
-,many,TRBV24-1,TRBJ2-3,TGTGCCACCAGTACCCCAACAGGCGGTAGCACAGATACGCAGTATTTT,CATSTPTGGSTDTQYF
-,-,TRBV28,TRBJ2-3,TGTGCCAGCGGAGGGGGACACGATACGCAGTATTTT,CASGGGHDTQYF
TRBD1,-,TRBV6-1,TRBJ1-1,TGTGCCAGCAGTGAAGCGGGGACAGGGGAAGCTTTCTTT,CASSEAGTGEAFF
TRBD2,few,TRBV6-6,TRBJ2-5,TGTGCCAGCAGTTACTCGTTTAGCGGGGGGAAAGAGACCCAGTACTTC,CASSYSFSGGKETQYF
-,-,TRBV11-2,TRBJ1-3,TGTGCCAGCAAACGGGGAGGGTACTCTGGAAACACCATATATTTT,CASKRGGYSGNTIYF
TRBD2,many,TRBV7-9,TRBJ2-1,TGTGCCAGCACCGGAGGGTGGCGGGGGGGCAATGAGCAGTTCTTC,CASTGGWRGGNEQFF
-,-,TRBV5-4,TRBJ2-7,TGTGCCAGCCAATCCCGGGACGGTTCCTACGAGCAGTACTTC,CASQSRDGSYEQYF
TRBD2,few,TRBV27,TRBJ2-2,TGTGCCAGCAGTTGGGGACTAGCGGGAACGAACACCGGGGAGCTGTTTTTT,CASSWGLAGTNTGELFF
TRBD1,many,TRBV5-1,TRBJ2-1,TGCGCCAGCAGCCAGGGACAGGTTGACAATGAGCAGTTCTTC,CASSQGQVDNEQFF
TRBD1,-,TRBV24-1,TRBJ2-3,TGTGCCACCAGTAGGGGACAGGGAACAGATACGCAGTATTTT,CATSRGQGTDTQYF
-,-,TRBV5-1,TRBJ1-1,TGCGCCAGCAGCTTGGACTTACAGAGAATGAACACTGAAGCTTTCTTT,CASSLDLQRMNTEAFF
TRBD1,-,TRBV12-3/TRBV12-4,TRBJ2-1,TGTGCCAGCAGTTTCCCTCAGGACAGGCTATACAATGAGCAGTTCTTC,CASSFPQDRLYNEQFF
-,few,TRBV12-3/TRBV12-4,TRBJ1-2,TGTGCCAGCAGTCGACAGGAAAGCTATGGCTACACCTTC,CASSRQESYGYTF
-,-,TRBV6-2/TRBV6-3,TRBJ2-1,TGTGCCAGCAGCCCGACCGACCTCGATGAGCAGTTCTTC,CASSPTDLDEQFF
-,few,TRBV19,TRBJ2-1,TGTGCCAGTAGTATAGACGGAGGCAGGGTGACCTACAATGAGCAGTTCTTC,CASSIDGGRVTYNEQFF
-,many,TRBV6-2/TRBV6-3,TRBJ2-7,TGTGCCAGCACCCAACCCGGATACGAGCAGTACTTC,CASTQPGYEQYF
TRBD1,few,TRBV7-2,TRBJ1-4,TGTGCCAGCAGCTTAGCGGTAGGGTGGGACAGTCTAAATGAAAAACTGTTTTTT,CASSLAVGWDSLNEKLFF
TRBD2,-,TRBV4-3,TRBJ2-3,TGCGCCAGCAGCCAATCCATTAAGGGACTAGCGGGCCGCACAGATACGCAGTATTTT,CASSQSIKGLAGRTDTQYF
-,few,TRBV6-5,TRBJ2-5,TGTGCCAGCAGTTATGGGACAGAGCGGGGGACACAAGAGACCCAGTACTTC,CASSYGTERGTQETQYF
-,-,TRBV4-3,TRBJ1-1,TGCGCCAGCAGGGTCGGAGCTGAAGCTTTCTTT,CASRVGAEAFF
-,once,TRBV2,TRBJ1-6,TGTGCCACGACCGGGACATCGTATAATTCACCCATCCACTTT,CATTGTSYNSPIHF
-,-,TRBV19,TRBJ1-3,TGTGCCAGTAACTTCCTCTCTGGAAACACCATATATTTT,CASNFLSGNTIYF
-,-,TRBV28,TRBJ1-5,TGTGCCAGCAGCCCTCCCCATGGATATAGCAATCAGCCCCAGCATTTT,CASSPPHGYSNQPQHF
-,-,TRBV2,TRBJ1-5,TGTGCCAGCAGTGAAGAGGTGGCAATCAGCCCCCAGCATTTT,CASSEEVAISPQHF
-,few,TRBV7-9,TRBJ1-6,TGTGCCAGCAGCTTTCCGGGGAATTCACCCCTCCACTTT,CASSFPGNSPLHF
-,-,TRBV24-1,TRBJ2-5,TGTGCCACCAGTTCAACGGAGACCCAGTACTTC,CATSSTETQYF
TRBD1,-,TRBV20-1,TRBJ1-4,TGCAGTGCTAGAGATAACAGGGGCGGGGGAGAAAAACTGTTTTTT,CSARDNRGGGEKLFF
-,few,TRBV7-2,TRBJ2-1,TGTGCCAGCAGCTTCGGGGGGCACAATGAGCAGTTCTTC,CASSFGGHNEQFF
-,many,TRBV12-3/TRBV12-4,TRBJ2-7,TGTGCCAGCAGTCCGAGGGGGGCCTACGAGCAGTACTTC,CASSPRGAYEQYF
-,-,TRBV7-2,TRBJ1-6,TGTGCCAGCAGCTCGTCGGGGACGGAGGGGAATTCACCCCTCCACTTT,CASSSSGTEGNSPLHF
-,-,TRBV7-2,TRBJ2-4,TGTGCCAGCAGCTTAGCGCCGCAAAACACTGGCTACAGGGTCCCCAATGTGAGGAACATTCAGTACTTC,CASSLAPQNTGYRVPNVRNIQYF
-,many,TRBV7-2,TRBJ2-7,TGTGCCAGCAGCTCCAGTCATTACGAGCAGTACTTC,CASSSSHYEQYF
-,few,TRBV7-8,TRBJ2-3,TGTGCCAGCTCATTTGCTACGGACACAGATACGCAGTATTTT,CASSFATDTDTQYF
TRBD1,-,TRBV6-1,TRBJ1-5,TGTGCCAGCAGTACCATAACAGGGGGCAATCAGCCCCAGCATTTT,CASSTITGGNQPQHF
-,-,TRBV4-1,TRBJ2-3,TGCGCCAGCAGCCAAGGCGGCCTAGACAAAAGCACAGATACGCAGTATTTT,CASSQGGLDKSTDTQYF
-,few,TRBV11-1,TRBJ2-3,TGTGCCAGCAGCTTAGATGGGGAGGATACGCAGTATTTT,CASSLDGEDTQYF
-,-,TRBV7-6,TRBJ2-1,TGTGCCAGCAGCTTCGACCCCAGGACAGAGACCAATGAGCTGTTCTTC,CASSFDPRTETNELFF